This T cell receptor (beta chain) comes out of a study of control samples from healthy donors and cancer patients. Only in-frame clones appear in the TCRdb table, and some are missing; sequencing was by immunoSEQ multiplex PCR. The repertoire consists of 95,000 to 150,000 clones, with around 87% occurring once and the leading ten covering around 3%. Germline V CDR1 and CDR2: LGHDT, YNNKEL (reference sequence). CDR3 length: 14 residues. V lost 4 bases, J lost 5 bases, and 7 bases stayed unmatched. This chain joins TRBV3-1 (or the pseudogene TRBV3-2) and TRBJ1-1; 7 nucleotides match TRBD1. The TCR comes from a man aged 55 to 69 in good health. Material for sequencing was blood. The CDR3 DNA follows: TGTGCCAGCAGCCGGACTCAGGGGGGGACTGAAGCTTTCTTT. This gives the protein CASSRTQGGTEAFF.